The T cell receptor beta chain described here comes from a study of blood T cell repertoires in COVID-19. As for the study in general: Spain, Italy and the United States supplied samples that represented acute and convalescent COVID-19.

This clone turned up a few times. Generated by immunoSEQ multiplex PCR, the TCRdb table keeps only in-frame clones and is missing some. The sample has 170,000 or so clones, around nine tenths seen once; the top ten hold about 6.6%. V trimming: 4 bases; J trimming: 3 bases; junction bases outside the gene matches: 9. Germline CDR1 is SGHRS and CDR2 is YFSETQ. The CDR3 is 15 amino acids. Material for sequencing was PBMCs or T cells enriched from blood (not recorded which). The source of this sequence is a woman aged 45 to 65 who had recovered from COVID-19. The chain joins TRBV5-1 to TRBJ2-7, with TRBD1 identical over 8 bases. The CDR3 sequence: CASSTSTGALYEQYF. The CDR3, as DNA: TGCGCCAGCAGCACCTCGACAGGGGCTCTCTACGAGCAGTACTTC.